The 25 T cell receptor beta chains below all came from one sample that was sequenced in a study of shared clonotypes between healthy human individuals. Sequencing was performed with immunoSEQ multiplex PCR; in TCRdb, only in-frame clones are kept and a portion is missing. The repertoire includes some 980,000 clones, more than 75% of them detected once, and approximately 1.5% sits in the top ten. The sample consisted of memory CD4+ T cells sorted from blood. Subset noted: CD45RA-negative fraction. Receptor source: a man aged 18-30 years in good health.

The chain has TRBV30 and TRBJ1-4; D is undetermined. The CDR3 contains 13 residues. Germline V lookup: CDR1 GTSNPN, CDR2 SVGIG (reference sequence). The V and J ends lost 4 bases and 3 bases respectively, with 9 bases between them. The CDR3 coding sequence is TGTGCCTGGAACTGGAGCCCTAATGAAAAACTGTTTTTT. It yields the protein CAWNWSPNEKLFF.

The chain combines TRBV5-1 with TRBJ2-2, with D tentatively TRBD2 (6 bases). Germline CDR1 reads SGHRS; CDR2 reads YFSETQ. V lost 4 bases, J lost 5 bases, and 15 bases lay in between. The CDR3 length is 15 residues. Here the CDR3 DNA reads TGCGCCAGCAGCGATGCGACTAGTCATACCGGGGAGCTGTTTTTT. It specifies CASSDATSHTGELFF.

The chain links TRBV19 to TRBJ2-2; D not certain. V dropped 6 bases and J dropped 9 bases, with 17 bases sitting between them. The CDR3 spans 14 residues. Per germline, CDR1 LNHDA and CDR2 SQIVND (reference sequence). As DNA, the CDR3 is TGTGCCAGTAGCCTACCTAATGGAGCCCGGGAGCTGTTTTTT. Amino acids: CASSLPNGARELFF.

The chain recombines TRBV18 with TRBJ1-6, with no clear D. The length of the CDR3 is 13 residues. Germline CDR1 KGHSH, CDR2 LQKENI. V was trimmed by 6 bases and J by 7 bases, leaving 10 bases between them. CDR3 sequence reads: CASSEGGNSPLHF. CDR3 nucleotides: TGTGCCAGCTCCGAGGGCGGGAATTCACCCCTCCACTTT.

This clone has just a few counts. The chain combines TRBV6-1 with TRBJ1-2, with TRBD1 as a possible D gene (6 bases). Germline CDR1 and CDR2: MNHNS and SASEGT. The V end was cut by 2 bases, the J end by 4 bases, with 8 bases between. The CDR3 length is 13 residues. This CDR3 is CASSESGVYGYTF. CDR3 nucleotides: TGTGCCAGCAGTGAATCAGGGGTCTATGGCTACACCTTC.

This clone was seen a few times. J is TRBJ2-7 and V is TRBV5-6, with TRBD2 matching 7 bases. CDR3 length: 15 residues. V trimming: 4 bases; J trimming: 1 base; junction bases outside the gene matches: 8. The germline CDR1 and CDR2 sequences are SGHDT and YYEEEE. The CDR3 protein is CASSPIGGVSYEQYF. CDR3 coding DNA: TGTGCCAGCAGCCCTATTGGGGGGGTGTCCTACGAGCAGTACTTC.

About this clone: Other DNA sequences in this sample translate to the same CDR3. V is TRBV4-1 and J is TRBJ2-2; D ambiguous. CDR1 MGHRA and CDR2 YSYEKL come from the germline V gene. V gave up 4 bases and J gave up 3 bases, with 6 bases separating them. The CDR3 runs to 13 residues. The CDR3 here is CASSRGDTGELFF. CDR3 nucleotide sequence: TGCGCCAGCAGCCGAGGAGACACCGGGGAGCTGTTTTTT.

The chain has TRBV6-5 and TRBJ1-4; D unclear. CDR1 is MNHEY, CDR2 SVGAGI, per germline. Trimming took 5 bases from V and 8 from J, leaving 9 bases between them. The CDR3 has 12 residues. The DNA for the CDR3 is TGTGCCAGCAGTCAACGGCGGGAAAAACTGTTTTTT. Translation: CASSQRREKLFF.

The gene calls are TRBV5-1 and TRBJ2-7, with 7 nucleotides matching TRBD2. The length of the CDR3 is 13 residues. In germline, CDR1 is SGHRS, CDR2 YFSETQ. V dropped 0 bases and J dropped 5; count of bases not matched to a gene: 2. The CDR3: CASSLVLADEQYF. The DNA of the CDR3 is TGCGCCAGCAGCTTGGTTCTAGCGGACGAGCAGTACTTC.

CDR3 protein: CASRAGGSGELFF. As DNA, the CDR3 is TGTGCCAGCAGGGCAGGGGGTTCCGGGGAGCTGTTTTTT. The gene calls are TRBV6-5 and TRBJ2-2; TRBD1 aligns across 7 bases. CDR3 length: 13 amino acids. CDR1 MNHEY and CDR2 SVGAGI come from the germline V gene. V lost 6 bases, J lost 6 bases, and 4 bases stayed unmatched.

This chain uses TRBV10-3 with TRBJ2-5, with a tentative D call TRBD1 (6 bases). The V end lost 2 bases, the J end lost 4 bases, and 11 bases lay between the germline ends. The CDR3 sequence is 14 residues long. The germline gives CDR1 ENHRY, CDR2 SYGVKD. In DNA form, the CDR3 reads TGTGCCATCAGTGAGAGGGGGAGTGGAGAGACCCAGTACTTC. Protein: CAISERGSGETQYF.

This clone was detected only a few times. The J gene is TRBJ1-2, the V gene TRBV29-1; D not certain. There are 11 residues in the CDR3. Germline lookup yields CDR1 SQVTM and CDR2 ANQGSEA. V was clipped by 1 base and J by 8 bases, with 8 bases between them. The CDR3 DNA is TGCAGCGTTGAAGGGGAATCAGGCTACACCTTC. As protein: CSVEGESGYTF. Full variable domain (remainder filled in from reference TRBV29-1 and TRBJ1-2): SAVISQKPSRDICQRGTSLTIQCQVDSQVTMMFWYRQQPGQSLTLIATANQGSEATYESGFVIDKFPISRPNLTFSTLTVSNMSPEDSSIYLCSVEGESGYTFGSGTRLTVV.

For the CDR3, the DNA is TGTGCCAGCTCACCAACAGGGAGCTCCTATGGCTACACCTTC. It specifies CASSPTGSSYGYTF. J is TRBJ1-2 and V is TRBV18, with D possibly TRBD1 on 6 matching bases. V was shortened by 2 bases and J by 4 bases, with 11 bases between the two germline ends. This CDR3 region has 14 residues. CDR1 is KGHSH and CDR2 is LQKENI in the germline V gene.

The chain couples TRBV30 to TRBJ1-1, with TRBD1 as a possible D gene (5 bases). The CDR3 contains 14 residues. V lost 0 bases, J lost 5 bases, and 13 bases lay in between. Germline lookup yields CDR1 GTSNPN and CDR2 SVGIG (reference sequence). The CDR3 loop reads CAWSVLGQPTEAFF. The CDR3 DNA reads TGTGCCTGGAGTGTTCTGGGGCAGCCGACTGAAGCTTTCTTT. Full variable domain (missing parts from reference TRBV30 and TRBJ1-1): SQTIHQWPATLVQPVGSPLSLECTVEGTSNPNLYWYRQAAGRGLQLLFYSVGIGQISSEVPQNLSASRPQDRQFILSSKKLLLSDSGFYLCAWSVLGQPTEAFFGQGTRLTVV.

The chain recombines TRBV6-6 with TRBJ2-3; 10 positions match TRBD2. Germline-derived CDR1 and CDR2 are MNHNY and SVGAGI (reference sequence). J was trimmed by 4 bases and V by 0 bases; bases with no gene match: 1. The CDR3 runs 15 residues. This CDR3 is CASSYSSGRSDTQYF. The CDR3 nucleotides read TGTGCCAGCAGTTACTCTAGCGGGAGGTCAGATACGCAGTATTTT.

V and J are TRBV4-1 and TRBJ1-3, with 7 nucleotides matching TRBD1. The CDR3 spans 18 residues. V lost 4 bases to trimming and J lost 0 bases; unmatched junction nucleotides: 12. Germline V CDR1 and CDR2: MGHRA, YSYEKL. Here the CDR3 reads CASSRVPGQLNSGNTIYF. Written as DNA, the CDR3 is TGCGCCAGCAGCCGTGTTCCGGGACAGCTGAACTCTGGAAACACCATATATTTT.

This clone was found once. V gene TRBV7-9 combines with J gene TRBJ1-4; D might be TRBD1 (6 bases). This CDR3 is built from 14 residues. Looked up from germline, CDR1 is SEHNR and CDR2 is FQNEAQ (reference sequence). V was clipped by 7 bases and J by 5 bases, with 14 bases between them. The chain's CDR3 is CASTSAGANEKLFF. In DNA form, the CDR3 reads TGTGCCAGCACCTCAGCGGGGGCCAATGAAAAACTGTTTTTT.

The chain recombines TRBV6-5 with TRBJ2-5, with D unclear. The V end was cut by 10 bases, the J end by 4 bases, with 7 bases between. This CDR3 region has 10 residues. CDR1 is MNHEY and CDR2 is SVGAGI in the germline V gene. The CDR3 nucleotides read TGTGCCACTGGCCGAGAGACCCAGTACTTC. It yields the protein CATGRETQYF.

The chain couples TRBV7-9 to TRBJ2-2; 8 positions match TRBD1. The V and J ends lost 7 bases and 9 bases, in that order; junction bases with no gene match: 13. The CDR3 sequence is 15 residues long. Germline lookup yields CDR1 SEHNR and CDR2 FQNEAQ (reference sequence). The CDR3 DNA reads TGTGCCAGCACGCGGGGACAGGCGACTTTCTGGGAGCTGTTTTTT. As protein: CASTRGQATFWELFF.

Concerning this clone: Relative to the germline gene, one junction end is altered; a read error may explain this. The CDR3 region is CASSEGRDRGKETQYF. The CDR3 DNA reads as TGTGCCAGCAGCGAAGGCCGGGACAGGGGTAAAGAGACCCAGTACTTC. The chain is built from TRBV2 and TRBJ2-5; TRBD1 matches at 10 bases. The germline V gene encodes CDR1 SNHLY and CDR2 FYNNEI. The CDR3 has 16 residues.

This sequence joins TRBV27 and TRBJ2-3; no firm D call. CDR1 and CDR2 from the germline V gene are MNHEY and SMNVEV (reference sequence). The CDR3 consists of 17 residues. Between the trimmed V and J ends, which lost 6 bases and 5 bases, there was a span of 24 bases. The CDR3 DNA reads TGTGCCAGCAGGGTAAAATTTATAGCATTTGGTGAAGATACGCAGTATTTT. It translates to CASRVKFIAFGEDTQYF.

There are a few counts of this clone. The same CDR3 can be traced to other DNA sequences in this sample. The chain's CDR3 is CASSLGGRDTQYF. Here the CDR3 DNA reads TGTGCCAGCAGCTTAGGGGGTAGGGATACGCAGTATTTT. The chain employs TRBV7-2 and TRBJ2-3; D call uncertain. The germline V gene encodes CDR1 SGHTA and CDR2 FQGNSA. CDR3 size: 13 residues. V was trimmed by 1 base and J by 6 bases, leaving 8 bases between them.

A few counts support this clone. The rearrangement uses TRBV19 and TRBJ1-5; D is undetermined. Between the trimmed V and J ends, which lost 0 bases and 3 bases, there was a span of 9 bases. CDR1 LNHDA and CDR2 SQIVND come from the germline V gene (reference sequence). This CDR3 has 15 amino acids. The CDR3 is CASSIEGQYNQPQHF. The CDR3 DNA is TGTGCCAGTAGTATAGAGGGCCAGTACAATCAGCCCCAGCATTTT. Full variable domain (outside the CDR3, taken from reference TRBV19 and TRBJ1-5): DGGITQSPKYLFRKEGQNVTLSCEQNLNHDAMYWYRQDPGQGLRLIYYSQIVNDFQKGDIAEGYSVSREKKESFPLTVTSAQKNPTAFYLCASSIEGQYNQPQHFGDGTRLSIL.

This sequence joins TRBV18 and TRBJ2-7, with 7 nucleotides matching TRBD1. The CDR3 loop spans 14 amino acids. The junction had 7 bases not matched to a gene; V was cut back by 6 bases and J by 2 bases. The V gene's germline CDR1 is KGHSH and CDR2 LQKENI. CDR3 coding DNA: TGTGCCAGCTCGACCGGGACAGAGACCTACGAGCAGTACTTC. This translates into CASSTGTETYEQYF. Using reference TRBV18 and TRBJ2-7 for the parts outside the CDR3, the full variable domain is NAGVMQNPRHLVRRRGQEARLRCSPMKGHSHVYWYRQLPEEGLKFMVYLQKENIIDESGMPKERFSAEFPKEGPSILRIQQVVRGDSAAYFCASSTGTETYEQYFGPGTRLTVT.

This clone was found once. In nucleotides, the CDR3 is TGTGCCAGCAGCTCCGTCCGAACGCGGGGAAACACCATATATTTT. Its translation is CASSSVRTRGNTIYF. The rearrangement links TRBV11-2 to TRBJ1-3; no definite D call. V was shortened by 4 bases and J by 4 bases, with 14 bases between the two germline ends. The CDR3 runs 15 residues. Germline lookup yields CDR1 SGHAT and CDR2 FQNNGV.